The 28 T cell receptor beta chains given below trace back to one sample, sequenced in a study of OX40 agonist ivuxolimab in advanced cancers. Using immunoSEQ multiplex PCR, the repertoire was profiled, and TCRdb retains in-frame clones only, with some absent. The sample has 95,000 to 100,000 clones; about 79% are singletons. Source: CD4+ or CD8+ T cells sorted from blood, taken in a trial of the OX40 agonist ivuxolimab. The receptors were sampled from an adult with an advanced solid tumor such as melanoma, head and neck, liver or kidney cancer.

A single count supports this clone. The chain has TRBV28 and TRBJ2-7, with a weak D call TRBD1 (5 bases). V shed 5 bases and J shed 2 bases, with 16 bases lying between them. Germline CDR1 is MDHEN and CDR2 is SYDVKM. The CDR3 has 15 residues. In DNA, the CDR3 is TGTGCCAGCAGTCTACAGGTCCCTCGACCCTACGAGCAGTACTTC. Protein: CASSLQVPRPYEQYF.

V usage is TRBV28 and J usage is TRBJ1-5; unclear D gene. CDR1 is MDHEN and CDR2 is SYDVKM in the germline V gene. V was pared by 0 bases and J by 2 bases, with 14 bases between. The CDR3 is made up of 17 amino acids. The CDR3 sequence is CASSLWAGGGGNQPQHF. The DNA of the CDR3 is TGTGCCAGCAGTTTATGGGCGGGTGGAGGAGGCAATCAGCCCCAGCATTTT. Supplemented by reference TRBV28 and TRBJ1-5, the full variable domain reads DVKVTQSSRYLVKRTGEKVFLECVQDMDHENMFWYRQDPGLGLRLIYFSYDVKMKEKGDIPEGYSVSREKKERFSLILESASTNQTSMYLCASSLWAGGGGNQPQHFGDGTRLSIL.

This clone has a single count. The rearrangement links TRBV7-6 to TRBJ2-7; possible D gene TRBD1, 6 bases. Germline V lookup: CDR1 SGHVS, CDR2 FNYEAQ. The CDR3 is 14 amino acids. Trimming pared 0 bases from V and 1 base from J, leaving 7 bases between. The CDR3 DNA is TGTGCCAGCAGCTTAGCGGACAGATCCTACGAGCAGTACTTC. This gives the protein CASSLADRSYEQYF.

The rearrangement joins TRBV6-5 to TRBJ1-2, with 11 bases that match TRBD1. This CDR3 has 14 amino acids. J was trimmed by 6 bases and V by 5 bases; bases with no gene match: 5. CDR1 is MNHEY, CDR2 SVGAGI, per germline. For the CDR3, the DNA is TGTGCCAGCAGTCAGGACAGGGGGCGCGATGGCTACACCTTC. Translated, it gives CASSQDRGRDGYTF.

This clone has only one observation. The J gene is TRBJ2-3, the V gene TRBV30; 7 nucleotides match TRBD1. Trimming cost V 4 bases and J 3 bases; bases outside gene matches: 16. Germline V gene data show CDR1 as GTSNPN and CDR2 as SVGIG (reference sequence). The CDR3 loop spans 17 amino acids. The CDR3 DNA follows: TGTGCCTGGACCCCCAAGGGGGCCTCTCGTAAAACAGATACGCAGTATTTT. This sequence encodes CAWTPKGASRKTDTQYF.

J is TRBJ2-1 and V is TRBV4-2; TRBD2 matches 9 bases. CDR3 length: 17 amino acids. Germline CDR1 reads LGHNA; CDR2 reads YNFKEQ. Unmatched junction bases numbered 10, after V lost 3 bases and J lost 4 bases. CDR3 coding DNA: TGTGCCAGCAGCCAGAGGAGCGGGGGGACCTTATACAATGAGCAGTTCTTC. Translated: CASSQRSGGTLYNEQFF.

This clone was counted only a few times. The DNA for the CDR3 is TGTGCCAGCAGCCCCAACCCAGGGAGGGACACTGAAGCTTTCTTT. Translating it yields CASSPNPGRDTEAFF. The chain is built from TRBV4-2 and TRBJ1-1; D is possibly TRBD1 (5 bases). CDR1 and CDR2 (germline): LGHNA, YNFKEQ. There are 15 residues in the CDR3. V was clipped by 4 bases and J by 3 bases, with 15 bases between them.

This clone has only a few counts. The V and J genes are TRBV6-4 and TRBJ2-7; possibly TRBD1 or TRBD2 for D (5 bases each). V was clipped by 7 bases and J by 0 bases, with 31 bases between them. The CDR3 sequence is 20 residues long. Germline assignment: CDR1 MRHNA and CDR2 SNTAGT. The CDR3 bases are TGTGCCAGCACTCTCTCGACCATCCTTTCCGGGACGGGAATCTCCTACGAGCAGTACTTC. It yields the protein CASTLSTILSGTGISYEQYF.

The V and J genes are TRBV7-9 and TRBJ1-2; D uncertain. With 0 bases removed from V and 7 bases from J, the gap between germline ends came to 6 bases. There are 12 residues in the CDR3. Germline CDR1 SEHNR, CDR2 FQNEAQ (reference sequence). The CDR3 loop reads CASSLANPGYTF. CDR3 coding DNA: TGTGCCAGCAGCTTAGCAAATCCTGGCTACACCTTC.

The chain recombines TRBV29-1 with TRBJ2-1; no clear D. CDR1 and CDR2 (germline): SQVTM, ANQGSEA. The V end lost 0 bases, the J end lost 0 bases, and 6 bases lay between the germline ends. The CDR3 is 14 amino acids. CDR3 coding DNA: TGCAGCGTTGAAGATCCCAGCTCCTACAATGAGCAGTTCTTC. Translated: CSVEDPSSYNEQFF.

The genes are TRBV7-3 and TRBJ2-5; D might be TRBD1 or TRBD2, each matching 5 bases. Germline V lookup: CDR1 SGHTA, CDR2 FQGTGA. The ends were cut back, 2 bases at V and 5 bases at J, with 12 bases in the middle. The CDR3 contains 14 residues. The CDR3 region has the DNA TGTGCCAGCAGCTTATTTCCCGGGGCTGAGACCCAGTACTTC. Residues: CASSLFPGAETQYF.

This chain uses TRBV28 with TRBJ2-7; 7 bases line up with TRBD1. The J segment lost 4 bases and the V segment lost 5 bases, leaving 8 bases of the junction unmatched. The CDR3 is 14 residues long. CDR1 and CDR2 from the germline V gene are MDHEN and SYDVKM. The CDR3 sequence: CASSTRTGGYEQYF. Here the CDR3 DNA reads TGTGCCAGCAGTACCCGGACAGGTGGATACGAGCAGTACTTC.

V gene TRBV5-3 combines with J gene TRBJ1-5, with 8 bases lining up with TRBD1. TRBV5-3 is an open reading frame, and its role is uncertain. The CDR3 length is 14 residues. V was pared by 0 bases and J by 6 bases, with 2 bases of the junction left unmatched. CDR3 amino acids: CARSLGRGRQPQHF. The CDR3 DNA reads as TGTGCCAGAAGCTTGGGCAGGGGGCGTCAGCCCCAGCATTTT.

The chain joins TRBV6-1 to TRBJ1-4, with D uncertain. The CDR3 covers 15 residues. Germline V gene data show CDR1 as MNHNS and CDR2 as SASEGT. V was clipped by 4 bases and J by 8 bases, with 17 bases between them. CDR3 protein: CASSATSTIGEKLFF. The CDR3 DNA sequence: TGTGCCAGCAGTGCCACGTCTACGATAGGAGAAAAACTGTTTTTT.

The chain couples TRBV30 to TRBJ1-2; 8 nucleotides agree with TRBD1. Germline-derived CDR1 and CDR2 are GTSNPN and SVGIG (reference sequence). J lost 4 bases, V lost 0 bases, and 4 bases had no gene match. The CDR3 loop spans 14 amino acids. The CDR3 DNA sequence: TGTGCCTGGAGTGTAATCGACAGGGGCTATGGCTACACCTTC. Residues: CAWSVIDRGYGYTF.

This clone has just a few counts. The identical CDR3 is also encoded by other nucleotide sequences in the sample. V and J are TRBV6-1 and TRBJ2-7; no clear D. The CDR3 runs 11 residues. Germline assignment: CDR1 MNHNS and CDR2 SASEGT. V lost 1 base to trimming and J lost 12 bases, with 10 bases between them. The CDR3 spells CASSEGPPRYF. In DNA form, the CDR3 reads TGTGCCAGCAGTGAAGGGCCGCCGCGGTACTTC.

This chain connects TRBV18 to TRBJ1-1; D remains ambiguous. Per the germline V gene, CDR1 is KGHSH and CDR2 is LQKENI. The CDR3 is made up of 15 amino acids. Between the trimmed V and J ends, which lost 5 bases and 1 base, there was a span of 14 bases. Written as DNA, the CDR3 is TGTGCCAGCTCAAATCAAGCGGTTTCGAACACTGAAGCTTTCTTT. Protein: CASSNQAVSNTEAFF. Using reference TRBV18 and TRBJ1-1 for the parts outside the CDR3, the full variable domain is NAGVMQNPRHLVRRRGQEARLRCSPMKGHSHVYWYRQLPEEGLKFMVYLQKENIIDESGMPKERFSAEFPKEGPSILRIQQVVRGDSAAYFCASSNQAVSNTEAFFGQGTRLTVV.

The genes are TRBV28 and TRBJ1-2; 7 bases align to TRBD1. J was trimmed by 2 bases and V by 10 bases; bases with no gene match: 13. CDR1 MDHEN and CDR2 SYDVKM come from the germline V gene. The CDR3 spans 15 residues. In nucleotides, the CDR3 is TGTGCCACCCTTATAGGGGGCAGGGGCAACTATGGCTACACCTTC. Protein sequence: CATLIGGRGNYGYTF.

This chain's CDR3 is CASSRGNAGELFF. CDR3 coding DNA: TGTGCCAGCAGTCGGGGAAATGCCGGGGAGCTGTTTTTT. V is TRBV2 and J is TRBJ2-2, with D perhaps matching TRBD2 (5 bases). The germline CDR1 and CDR2 sequences are SNHLY and FYNNEI. The V end lost 5 bases, the J end lost 6 bases, and 10 bases lay between the germline ends. The CDR3 extends over 13 amino acids.

The chain employs TRBV18 and TRBJ2-7; TRBD1 matches at 9 bases. Trimming at V came to 6 bases and at J to 4 bases, leaving 4 bases not matched to a gene. Germline CDR1 reads KGHSH; CDR2 reads LQKENI. The CDR3 is 13 amino acids. CDR3 protein: CASSLGQGYEQYF. In DNA form, the CDR3 reads TGTGCCAGCTCGCTCGGACAGGGGTACGAGCAGTACTTC.

The gene calls are TRBV6-1 and TRBJ2-1; 9 bases fit TRBD2. The CDR3 runs to 14 residues. Germline trimming cut 6 bases from V and 6 bases from J; bases unmatched to any gene: 6. Germline values: CDR1 MNHNS, CDR2 SASEGT. The CDR3 region is CASRLWREGNEQFF. The CDR3 DNA is TGTGCCAGCAGGCTATGGCGGGAGGGCAATGAGCAGTTCTTC.

This chain uses TRBV5-6 with TRBJ2-6, with D possibly called TRBD1 or TRBD2 (5 bases each). CDR3 length: 13 residues. Germline lookup yields CDR1 SGHDT and CDR2 YYEEEE. Deletions cut 4 bases from V and 12 bases from J, with 14 bases between. The CDR3 protein is CASSPRQRSVLTF. CDR3 sequence (DNA): TGTGCCAGCAGCCCGAGACAGCGGAGCGTCCTGACTTTC.

The chain carries TRBV4-3 and TRBJ2-1; D is uncertain. Germline-derived CDR1 and CDR2 are LGHNA and YSLEER. This CDR3 comprises 14 residues. Trimming took 4 bases from V and 6 from J, leaving 13 bases between them. The CDR3 DNA is TGCGCCAGCAGCCGCATCGGGCTTGGCAATGAGCAGTTCTTC. Protein product: CASSRIGLGNEQFF.

This sequence joins TRBV7-3 and TRBJ2-1; 8 bases agree with TRBD1. After removal of 4 bases from V and 10 bases from J, the junction contained 6 bases not matched to a gene. This CDR3 comprises 13 residues. Germline loops: CDR1 SGHTA, CDR2 FQGTGA. This CDR3 is CASSSRTGREQFF. The CDR3 nucleotides read TGTGCCAGCAGCTCGAGGACAGGGCGGGAGCAGTTCTTC.

The rearrangement links TRBV6-1 to TRBJ2-2; D is unresolved. Between the trimmed V and J ends, which lost 6 bases and 7 bases, there was a span of 9 bases. CDR3 size: 12 residues. Germline V gene lookup returns CDR1 MNHNS and CDR2 SASEGT. The CDR3 sequence: CASSRGVGELFF. The CDR3 DNA sequence: TGTGCCAGCAGCCGTGGTGTCGGGGAGCTGTTTTTT.

The V call is TRBV20-1, the J call TRBJ2-5, with no clear D. Deletions cut 5 bases from V and 5 bases from J, with 6 bases between. The CDR3 extends over 10 amino acids. CDR1 and CDR2 from the germline V gene are DFQATT and SNEGSKA (reference sequence). The CDR3: CSALLETQYF. The DNA for the CDR3 is TGCAGTGCTCTGTTGGAGACCCAGTACTTC.

V usage is TRBV19 and J usage is TRBJ1-1, with D hard to call. V dropped 3 bases and J dropped 11 bases, with 16 bases sitting between them. Germline CDR1 LNHDA, CDR2 SQIVND (reference sequence). The CDR3 covers 13 residues. CDR3 loop: CASSIMGATSAFF. The CDR3 bases are TGTGCCAGTAGTATTATGGGCGCCACGTCGGCTTTCTTT.

This clone has only one observation. The rearrangement joins TRBV4-3 to TRBJ2-7; weak D call: TRBD1 (6 bases). Germline V gene sequence: CDR1 LGHNA, CDR2 YSLEER. Trimming shortened V by 1 base and J by 3 bases, and 10 bases separated the two germline ends. This CDR3 region has 14 residues. The CDR3 sequence: CASSQAQGIYEQYF. The DNA for the CDR3 is TGCGCCAGCAGCCAAGCACAGGGAATCTACGAGCAGTACTTC.